This passage covers 21 T cell receptor beta chains from one sample sequenced in a study of vaccination effects on CD4 cells after COVID-19. No antigen is known for these receptors. Before sequencing took place, the ViraFEST assay used viral peptide pools to expand antigen-specific CD4+ T cells. Culturing for ten to eleven days preceded CD4+ T cell isolation. The person acquired a PCR-confirmed SARS-CoV-2 infection between March and December 2020. The protocol was immunoSEQ multiplex PCR, while the TCRdb copy is restricted to in-frame clones and leaves out a portion. The repertoire has 35,000 to 55,000 clones, more than 60% of them found once; the top ten carry around a third. This sample comprised CD4+ T cells from PBMCs cultured with a peptide pool, obtained before COVID-19 vaccination. The receptors were sampled from a human donor who had a prior SARS-CoV-2 infection.

The rearrangement links TRBV7-3 to TRBJ2-2; D is perhaps TRBD1 (6 bases). V gave up 4 bases and J gave up 5 bases, with 17 bases separating them. CDR3 length equals 16 residues. Germline V CDR1 and CDR2: SGHTA, FQGTGA. The CDR3 here is CASSSRQASLTGELFF. Here the CDR3 DNA reads TGTGCCAGCAGCTCGCGACAGGCATCGCTTACCGGGGAGCTGTTTTTT.

The V call is TRBV2, the J call TRBJ2-2, with D hard to call. The V end lost 4 bases, the J end lost 4 bases, and 10 bases lay between the germline ends. The germline V gene encodes CDR1 SNHLY and CDR2 FYNNEI. The CDR3 contains 14 residues. The chain's CDR3 is CASSGVVSTGELFF. DNA of the CDR3: TGTGCCAGCAGTGGGGTTGTCAGCACCGGGGAGCTGTTTTTT.

The J gene is TRBJ2-1, the V gene TRBV12-5, with 7 bases matching TRBD2. The CDR3 is made up of 14 amino acids. V lost 5 bases and J lost 4; bases outside the gene matches: 5. The germline CDR1 and CDR2 sequences are LGHNT and FRNRAP. DNA of the CDR3: TGTGCTAGTGGTCCCCCGGGGGGATACAATGAGCAGTTCTTC. This sequence encodes CASGPPGGYNEQFF.

This clone came up once. This chain connects TRBV4-2 to TRBJ2-1; TRBD2 matches at 7 bases. The V gene's germline CDR1 is LGHNA and CDR2 YNFKEQ. The V and J ends lost 0 bases and 0 bases, in that order; junction bases with no gene match: 5. There are 17 residues in the CDR3. This chain's CDR3 is CASSQEGGGSSYNEQFF. The DNA of the CDR3 is TGTGCCAGCAGCCAAGAAGGAGGCGGGAGCTCCTACAATGAGCAGTTCTTC.

The chain recombines TRBV21-1 with TRBJ1-2; the table's D call of TRBD1 was not tested on the DNA. TRBV21-1 is an annotated pseudogene. This CDR3 spans 16 amino acids. The CDR3 DNA reads as TGTGCCAGCAGCCCTGTAGAGACAGGGGCAAACTATGGCTACACCTTC. It encodes CASSPVETGANYGYTF.

The rearrangement uses TRBV16 and TRBJ2-5; 7 bases match TRBD1. The germline gives CDR1 KGHSY, CDR2 FQNENV. This CDR3 has 17 amino acids. V trimming: 2 bases; J trimming: 4 bases; junction bases outside the gene matches: 13. Written as DNA, the CDR3 is TGTGCCAGCAGCCAAAGTAGAGGGGGCGGTACTGGAGAGACCCAGTACTTC. Residues: CASSQSRGGGTGETQYF.

V gene TRBV11-3 combines with J gene TRBJ2-7, with D maybe TRBD1 (6 bases). This CDR3 comprises 14 residues. In germline, CDR1 is SGHNT, CDR2 YENEEA. V was pared by 2 bases and J by 3 bases, with 11 bases between. CDR3 sequence: CASSLWGRDYEQYF. In DNA, the CDR3 is TGTGCCAGCAGCTTATGGGGGCGCGACTACGAGCAGTACTTC.

In its sample, this clone was seen a few times. The chain uses TRBV5-1 and TRBJ2-3, with 11 bases matching TRBD2. Per the germline V gene, CDR1 is SGHRS and CDR2 is YFSETQ. V shed 0 bases, J shed 0 bases, and the junction held 3 bases outside the gene matches. The CDR3 length is 17 residues. The CDR3 DNA sequence: TGCGCCAGCAGCTTGGTAGCGGGGGGGCCTAGCACAGATACGCAGTATTTT. Amino acids: CASSLVAGGPSTDTQYF.

The chain combines TRBV5-4 with TRBJ2-3; 13 positions agree with TRBD2. The CDR3 length is 16 residues. Trimming removed 6 bases from V and 1 base from J; junction bases left unmatched: 5. Germline CDR1 is SGHNT and CDR2 is YYREEE (reference sequence). The CDR3 sequence: CASTSGLAGGTDTQYF. DNA for the CDR3: TGTGCCAGCACCTCCGGACTAGCGGGAGGCACAGATACGCAGTATTTT.

The chain links TRBV2 to TRBJ2-3, with D uncertain. The CDR3 covers 12 residues. The V gene lost 5 bases and the J gene lost 5 bases, with 8 bases spanning the gap. Germline V gene sequence: CDR1 SNHLY, CDR2 FYNNEI. DNA of the CDR3: TGTGCCAGCAGTCGGTATCAAGATACGCAGTATTTT. Translation gives CASSRYQDTQYF.

The rearrangement links TRBV12-3 or TRBV12-4 to TRBJ1-6; D uncertain. The ends were cut back, 5 bases at V and 8 bases at J, with 7 bases in the middle. The CDR3 extends over 12 amino acids. The CDR3 DNA reads TGTGCCAGCAGTACCGAGTATTCACCCCTCCACTTT. Its translation is CASSTEYSPLHF.

The chain links TRBV5-1 to TRBJ2-2; D may be TRBD2 (5 bases). The germline gives CDR1 SGHRS, CDR2 YFSETQ. The CDR3 totals 14 residues. Deletions cut 7 bases from V and 4 bases from J, with 14 bases between. Here the CDR3 DNA reads TGCGCCAGCGGTTTAGGGCTAGCCACCGGGGAGCTGTTTTTT. It encodes CASGLGLATGELFF.

This rearrangement joins TRBV12-3 or TRBV12-4 to TRBJ1-4; the D gene is possibly TRBD1 (6 bases). Trimming stripped 7 bases from V and 8 bases from J, with 14 bases between. This CDR3 spans 13 amino acids. CDR3 nucleotides: TGTGCCAGCACCCGTCAGGGGTACGAAAAACTGTTTTTT. This sequence encodes CASTRQGYEKLFF.

The CDR3 DNA reads as TGTGCCAGCAGCTTAGTCGAGACGGCCGCTGAGCAGTTCTTC. This sequence encodes CASSLVETAAEQFF. The chain uses TRBV7-2 and TRBJ2-1; no clear D. The CDR3 loop spans 14 amino acids. The germline V gene has CDR1 SGHTA and CDR2 FQGNSA. V gave up 1 base and J gave up 9 bases, with 13 bases separating them.

The gene calls are TRBV19 and TRBJ1-4, with 9 bases that match TRBD1. J was trimmed by 4 bases and V by 7 bases; bases with no gene match: 4. The CDR3 is 14 amino acids. The V gene's germline CDR1 is LNHDA and CDR2 SQIVND (reference sequence). As DNA, the CDR3 is TGTGCCAGTACCCCGGACAGGGGTAATGAAAAACTGTTTTTT. Its translation: CASTPDRGNEKLFF.

This chain links TRBV5-4 with TRBJ1-2; 7 bases fit TRBD1. This CDR3 region has 15 residues. The J segment lost 4 bases and the V segment lost 4 bases, leaving 10 bases of the junction unmatched. The germline gives CDR1 SGHNT, CDR2 YYREEE (reference sequence). The CDR3 reads CASSQWRGQSYGYTF. The DNA of the CDR3 is TGTGCCAGCAGCCAATGGAGGGGGCAAAGCTATGGCTACACCTTC.

This clone was seen once. The chain couples TRBV15 to TRBJ2-1, with 10 bases fitting TRBD1. Per the germline V gene, CDR1 is LNHNV and CDR2 is YYDKDF (reference sequence). V shed 5 bases and J 8 bases; nucleotides not matched to a gene: 3. The CDR3 has 13 amino acids. CDR3 in amino acids: CATSSGQGDEQFF. The CDR3 coding sequence is TGTGCCACCAGCTCCGGACAGGGGGATGAGCAGTTCTTC.

In this sample, this clone turned up a few times. The chain is built from TRBV20-1 and TRBJ2-1; D is unclear. This CDR3 spans 11 amino acids. Trimming took off 5 bases at V and 8 bases at J, with 10 bases between the two ends. CDR1 and CDR2 from the germline V gene are DFQATT and SNEGSKA (reference sequence). The CDR3 sequence is CSAPRFDEQFF. The DNA for the CDR3 is TGCAGTGCTCCCCGGTTCGATGAGCAGTTCTTC.

The chain uses TRBV2 and TRBJ1-1; unclear D gene. From germline, CDR1 is SNHLY and CDR2 FYNNEI. CDR3 length: 13 amino acids. Trimming pared 2 bases from V and 6 bases from J, leaving 10 bases between. The CDR3 DNA is TGTGCCAGCAGTGAAAAGTACTCGGCTGAAGCTTTCTTT. It is translated as CASSEKYSAEAFF.

V gene TRBV7-9 combines with J gene TRBJ2-3, with D tentatively TRBD1 (5 bases). The CDR3 totals 15 residues. CDR1 is SEHNR, CDR2 FQNEAQ, per germline (reference sequence). With 5 bases removed from V and 2 bases from J, the gap between germline ends came to 14 bases. CDR3 sequence reads: CASSPRGGNTDTQYF. The CDR3, as DNA: TGTGCCAGCAGCCCTAGGGGCGGAAACACAGATACGCAGTATTTT.

This chain connects TRBV5-6 to TRBJ2-5; no definite D call. The V end was cut by 1 base, the J end by 2 bases, with 3 bases between. The CDR3 totals 12 residues. Germline V gene lookup returns CDR1 SGHDT and CDR2 YYEEEE. The CDR3 protein is CASSLSQETQYF. Written as DNA, the CDR3 is TGTGCCAGCAGCTTGAGTCAAGAGACCCAGTACTTC.